The subject of this entry is one T cell receptor beta chain. V shed 0 bases and J shed 3 bases, with 9 bases lying between them. The germline V gene has CDR1 ENHRY and CDR2 SYGVKD. The CDR3 is 14 amino acids. Profiled with immunoSEQ multiplex PCR; TCRdb holds only in-frame clones, not every one. Of 35,000 to 40,000 clones listed, 70% to 85% were seen once; the top ten hold over 4.5%. This record comes from a study of memory CD4+ T cells and cytomegalovirus serostatus. The overall study: Of the healthy Belgian adults, fewer than 10 were CMV seropositive and 20 to 30 seronegative.

Single viable CD3+CD4+CD8-CD45RO+ cells were sorted as the memory CD4+ T cells. This sequence was found in an adult in good health and CMV-seropositive. The sample was memory CD4+ T cells from blood. The chain couples TRBV10-3 to TRBJ2-7; D not certain. This chain's CDR3 is CAISESEKGYEQYF. DNA for the CDR3: TGTGCCATCAGTGAGTCTGAAAAGGGCTACGAGCAGTACTTC.